This TCR beta chain was retrieved from a study of graft-versus-host responses after intestinal transplantation. Study-wide results and limits: GvH clones detected in recipient marrow included some appearing first in ileum or blood.

Produced via immunoSEQ multiplex PCR; TCRdb's table is partial and in-frame only. The sample shows around 97,000 clones, roughly 93% of them seen only once. V was cut by 1 base and J by 1 base, with 10 bases left in between. CDR1 SGHVS and CDR2 FQNEAQ come from the germline V gene. The CDR3 runs 15 residues. Regarding this clone: What it binds is unknown.

This sequence joins TRBV7-8 and TRBJ1-1; no clear D gene. The sequences come from unstimulated CD8+ T cells sorted from spleen or lymph node cells, collected before intestinal transplant. This clonotype originated in a human donor who received an intestinal transplant. The CDR3 loop reads CASSLEGPGNTEAFF. CDR3 DNA: TGTGCCAGCAGCTTAGAAGGTCCCGGGAACACTGAAGCTTTCTTT. Drawing the rest from reference TRBV7-8 and TRBJ1-1, the complete variable domain is GAGVSQSPRYKVAKRGQDVALRCDPISGHVSLFWYQQALGQGPEFLTYFQNEAQLDKSGLPSDRFFAERPEGSVSTLKIQRTQQEDSAVYLCASSLEGPGNTEAFFGQGTRLTVV.